Listed below are T cell receptor beta chains from one sample, sequenced in a study of cytomegalovirus exposure and HLA in healthy donors. The protocol was immunoSEQ multiplex PCR, while the TCRdb copy is restricted to in-frame clones and leaves out a portion. The sample consists of about 200,000 clones, roughly 84% of them appearing once. The sequencing input was PBMCs. The source of these receptors is a man between 45 and 60 years old in good health and CMV-seronegative. CDR3s include the opening cysteine and the closing phenylalanine or tryptophan. Fields, in order: J gene, clone size, V gene, D gene, CDR3 DNA, CDR3 protein. The D gene is left open where the match is weak. Size is stated for part of the rows, as once, few or many counts, or as a class when the clone is expanded.

J: TRBJ1-2
size: few
V: TRBV6-1
D: NA
DNA: TGTGCCAGCGGGGGAGTCGGGACACATGCCTGGGGCTACACCTTC
CDR3: CASGGVGTHAWGYTF

J: TRBJ1-5
size: NA
V: TRBV28
D: TRBD1
DNA: TGTGCCAGCAGAGGGGGTGGACAGGGGAATCAGCCCCAGCATTTT
CDR3: CASRGGGQGNQPQHF

J: TRBJ2-5
size: NA
V: TRBV5-4
D: TRBD2
DNA: TGTGCCAGCAGCTTGGGGGTAGCGGGACGGTACCAAGAGACCCAGTACTTC
CDR3: CASSLGVAGRYQETQYF

J: TRBJ1-2
size: NA
V: TRBV28
D: TRBD1
DNA: TGTGCCAGCAGTACGACAGGGGCCGGGTCCCTCTTCTATGGCTACACCTTC
CDR3: CASSTTGAGSLFYGYTF

J: TRBJ2-5
size: NA
V: TRBV30
D: TRBD2
DNA: TGTGCCTGGAGTCCTGGGGGGGGGAGGCCAGAGACCCAGTACTTC
CDR3: CAWSPGGGRPETQYF

J: TRBJ1-1
size: once
V: TRBV5-1
D: TRBD1
DNA: TGCGCCAGCAGCTTGGGGGGACAGGGGAGCACTGAAGCTTTCTTT
CDR3: CASSLGGQGSTEAFF

J: TRBJ2-7
size: NA
V: TRBV27
D: TRBD2
DNA: TGTGCCAGCAGTTTATCGGGGGGAGGGCCCGGCTCCTACGAGCAGTACTTC
CDR3: CASSLSGGGPGSYEQYF

J: TRBJ2-2
size: once
V: TRBV9
D: NA
DNA: TGTGCCAGCAGCGAAACGACAGGAATACCGGGTGGGCTGTTTTTT
CDR3: CASSETTGIPGGLFF

J: TRBJ2-5
size: NA
V: TRBV14
D: TRBD1
DNA: TGTGCCAGCAGCCAACAGGGACAGGGCTTCCGGGAGACCCAGTACTTC
CDR3: CASSQQGQGFRETQYF

J: TRBJ2-1
size: once
V: TRBV30
D: TRBD2
DNA: TGTGCCTGGAGCCCTGGGGGACTAGCGAGCTCCTACAATGAGCAGTTCTTC
CDR3: CAWSPGGLASSYNEQFF

J: TRBJ2-5
size: once
V: TRBV7-2
D: TRBD1
DNA: TGTGCCAGCAGCCCTCCAGTGCAGGGGGCCGAGACCCAGTACTTC
CDR3: CASSPPVQGAETQYF

J: TRBJ2-1
size: few
V: TRBV2
D: NA
DNA: TGTGCCAGCAGTGAACTCTGGCAGGGGCGCTACAATGAGCAGTTCTTC
CDR3: CASSELWQGRYNEQFF

J: TRBJ2-5
size: NA
V: TRBV5-1
D: TRBD1
DNA: TGCGCCAGCAGCTTGTTGGGACAGTCAGGTCAGACCCAGTACTTC
CDR3: CASSLLGQSGQTQYF

J: TRBJ2-4
size: once
V: TRBV5-1
D: TRBD1
DNA: TGCGCCAGCAGAACAGGGGACCTACCCTCAAACATTCAGTACTTC
CDR3: CASRTGDLPSNIQYF

J: TRBJ1-2
size: NA
V: TRBV28
D: NA
DNA: TGTGCCAGCAGTTTTAGGGGCACCAACTATGGCTACACCTTC
CDR3: CASSFRGTNYGYTF

J: TRBJ2-2
size: NA
V: TRBV9
D: TRBD1
DNA: TGTGCCAGCAGCGTCGACAGGGGGCAGACCGGGGAGCTGTTTTTT
CDR3: CASSVDRGQTGELFF

J: TRBJ2-3
size: once
V: TRBV5-1
D: NA
DNA: TGCGCCAGCAGCCCTGGCTCGACAGCTATCACAGATACGCAGTATTTT
CDR3: CASSPGSTAITDTQYF

J: TRBJ2-5
size: NA
V: TRBV27
D: TRBD2
DNA: TGTGCCAGCAGTCCCGGGACTAGCGGGGCGGGGGAGACCCAGTACTTC
CDR3: CASSPGTSGAGETQYF

J: TRBJ1-1
size: once
V: TRBV19
D: TRBD1
DNA: TGTGCCAGAGACGAGATTACAGGGGTAACTGAAGCTTTCTTT
CDR3: CARDEITGVTEAFF

J: TRBJ2-2
size: few
V: TRBV19
D: NA
DNA: TGTGCCAGTAGTGGGCCAGCCAGCACCGGGGAGCTGTTTTTT
CDR3: CASSGPASTGELFF

J: TRBJ1-5
size: NA
V: TRBV6-1
D: NA
DNA: TGTGCCAGCAGTGGGGGAGGGATTAGCAATCAGCCCCAGCATTTT
CDR3: CASSGGGISNQPQHF

J: TRBJ2-1
size: NA
V: TRBV19
D: TRBD2
DNA: TGTGCCAGTCAGGTGGCGGGAGGGCCTCTTAGCTCCTACAATGAGCAGTTCTTC
CDR3: CASQVAGGPLSSYNEQFF

J: TRBJ1-1
size: NA
V: TRBV28
D: TRBD1
DNA: TGTGCCAGCAGTTTGACCGGGACAGGGATCAGCGGTGGCACTGAAGCTTTCTTT
CDR3: CASSLTGTGISGGTEAFF

J: TRBJ2-7
size: NA
V: TRBV6-5
D: TRBD2
DNA: TGTGCCAGCAGTTACTCGAATAGCGGGACCTACGAGCAGTACTTC
CDR3: CASSYSNSGTYEQYF

J: TRBJ2-1
size: NA
V: TRBV29-1
D: NA
DNA: TGCAGCGTTGGCAGGGTCCGGGGGAATGAGCAGTTCTTC
CDR3: CSVGRVRGNEQFF

J: TRBJ1-1
size: few
V: TRBV2
D: NA
DNA: TGTGCCAGCAGTGGGTTTAACTTGGGCGCTGAAGCTTTCTTT
CDR3: CASSGFNLGAEAFF

J: TRBJ2-7
size: NA
V: TRBV10-3
D: TRBD1
DNA: TGTGCCATCAGTGGGACAGGAGCCTACGAGCAGTACTTC
CDR3: CAISGTGAYEQYF

J: TRBJ1-3
size: NA
V: TRBV6-6
D: NA
DNA: TGTGCCAGCAGGGACTCCGGGGTTACTGGAAACACCATATATTTT
CDR3: CASRDSGVTGNTIYF

J: TRBJ2-5
size: NA
V: TRBV7-9
D: TRBD1
DNA: TGTGCCAGCAGCACAGGGGGCGCGGGAGAGACCCAGTACTTC
CDR3: CASSTGGAGETQYF

J: TRBJ2-1
size: NA
V: TRBV5-4
D: TRBD2
DNA: TGTGCCAGCAGCCCGACTAGCGGGAGCTCCTACAATGAGCAGTTCTTC
CDR3: CASSPTSGSSYNEQFF

J: TRBJ1-3
size: NA
V: TRBV2
D: TRBD1
DNA: TGTGCCAGCAAGATACAGGGGTCTGGAAACACCATATATTTT
CDR3: CASKIQGSGNTIYF

J: TRBJ2-7
size: NA
V: TRBV21-1
D: NA
DNA: TGTGCCAGCAGCAAAAAAGAGACCTACGAGCAGTACTTC
CDR3: CASSKKETYEQYF

J: TRBJ2-1
size: NA
V: TRBV4-1
D: TRBD2
DNA: TGCGCCAGCAGCCAAACTAGCGGATCCTACAATGAGCAGTTCTTC
CDR3: CASSQTSGSYNEQFF

J: TRBJ1-1
size: NA
V: TRBV5-1
D: TRBD1
DNA: TGCGCCAGCAGCTCCAGACAGGGGTCCGGACTCACTGAAGCTTTCTTT
CDR3: CASSSRQGSGLTEAFF

J: TRBJ1-2
size: NA
V: TRBV30
D: TRBD1
DNA: TGTGCCTGGAGTGGGTCGACAGGGAACTATGGCTACACCTTC
CDR3: CAWSGSTGNYGYTF

J: TRBJ2-7
size: NA
V: TRBV5-5
D: NA
DNA: TGTGCCAGCAGCACCTTTGGGGGCAGGGACTCCTACGAGCAGTACTTC
CDR3: CASSTFGGRDSYEQYF

J: TRBJ2-2
size: NA
V: TRBV27
D: NA
DNA: TGTGCCAGCAGTTCTTTCACCGGGGAGCTGTTTTTT
CDR3: CASSSFTGELFF

J: TRBJ2-2
size: NA
V: TRBV4-1
D: NA
DNA: TGCGCCAGCAGCCAAGAGGACTACCGTAACACCGGGGAGCTGTTTTTT
CDR3: CASSQEDYRNTGELFF

J: TRBJ1-5
size: NA
V: TRBV5-1
D: TRBD1
DNA: TGCGCCAGCAGCCCCGGGACAGGGCAACAGCCCCAGCATTTT
CDR3: CASSPGTGQQPQHF

J: TRBJ2-7
size: NA
V: TRBV27
D: NA
DNA: TGTGCCAGCAGTCCCAGCGCTATCGAGTACGAGCAGTACTTC
CDR3: CASSPSAIEYEQYF

J: TRBJ2-2
size: few
V: TRBV10-1
D: NA
DNA: TGCGCCACCCGCAGCGGGTTAAACACCGGGGAGCTGTTTTTT
CDR3: CATRSGLNTGELFF

J: TRBJ1-5
size: few
V: TRBV27
D: NA
DNA: TGTGCCAGCAGTTTTTCCGGTCAGCCCCAGCATTTT
CDR3: CASSFSGQPQHF

J: TRBJ1-2
size: NA
V: TRBV28
D: NA
DNA: TGTGCCAGCAGTTTAAGGGGTTACGGCTACACCTTC
CDR3: CASSLRGYGYTF

J: TRBJ2-1
size: NA
V: TRBV10-1
D: NA
DNA: TGCGCCAGCAGTGAAAACTTGCCCGAGCAGTTCTTC
CDR3: CASSENLPEQFF

J: TRBJ2-7
size: NA
V: TRBV5-4
D: NA
DNA: TGTGCCAGCAGCCCGGGACTTTCTGAGTACGAGCAGTACTTC
CDR3: CASSPGLSEYEQYF

J: TRBJ1-1
size: NA
V: TRBV19
D: NA
DNA: TGTGCCAGTACCCTGGGGGGGAAGGCTTTCTTT
CDR3: CASTLGGKAFF

J: TRBJ2-2
size: once
V: TRBV5-6
D: TRBD2
DNA: TGTGCCAGCAGCTTCGGGGGGAGCGGGAGGCCGCCCGGGGAGCTGTTTTTT
CDR3: CASSFGGSGRPPGELFF

J: TRBJ2-2
size: NA
V: TRBV2
D: NA
DNA: TGTGCCAGCAGGGGTGGGGGGAAAGTCGGGGAGCTGTTTTTT
CDR3: CASRGGGKVGELFF

J: TRBJ1-5
size: NA
V: TRBV19
D: TRBD1
DNA: TGTGCCAGTAAGCGGGGACAGGGCGGTCAGCCCCAGCATTTT
CDR3: CASKRGQGGQPQHF

J: TRBJ2-7
size: NA
V: TRBV19
D: TRBD1
DNA: TGTGCCAGTAGTATCGGGGACAGGGGAGTTGCCGAGCAGTACTTC
CDR3: CASSIGDRGVAEQYF

J: TRBJ2-5
size: NA
V: TRBV18
D: TRBD2
DNA: TGTGCCAGCTCACCTCCCGGGGGGGAAGGTGAGACCCAGTACTTC
CDR3: CASSPPGGEGETQYF

J: TRBJ2-7
size: once
V: TRBV28
D: TRBD2
DNA: TGTGCCAGCAGTTGGGGACTAGCGGGTCCATACGAGCAGTACTTC
CDR3: CASSWGLAGPYEQYF

J: TRBJ2-7
size: NA
V: TRBV28
D: NA
DNA: TGTGCCAGCAGTTCTCTGGACAGTTCCTACGAGCAGTACTTC
CDR3: CASSSLDSSYEQYF